Listed below are T cell receptor beta chains from one sample, sequenced in a study of blood T cell repertoires in COVID-19. Assay: immunoSEQ multiplex PCR; the TCRdb copy retains only in-frame clones and omits some. The table includes around 340,000 clones, more than 70% detected once. The sample comprised peripheral blood. The source is a man aged 25-40 years with active or convalescent COVID-19. CDR3s include the opening cysteine and the closing phenylalanine or tryptophan. The D gene is left open where the match is weak. Expanded clones are given a class, and other clones once, few, many or no size at all.

clone size: NA; D gene: NA; J gene: TRBJ1-2; V gene: TRBV18; CDR3 DNA: TGTGCCAGCTCACCACCGAACGAGGACTATGGCTACACCTTC; CDR3 protein: CASSPPNEDYGYTF
clone size: NA; D gene: NA; J gene: TRBJ2-7; V gene: TRBV27; CDR3 DNA: TGTGCCAGCAGTTTAGGCAGGGCGGGGTACGAGCAGTACTTC; CDR3 protein: CASSLGRAGYEQYF
clone size: NA; D gene: TRBD1; J gene: TRBJ1-4; V gene: TRBV5-1; CDR3 DNA: TGCGCCAGCAGCCCATCAGGGGGCGATGAAAAACTGTTTTTT; CDR3 protein: CASSPSGGDEKLFF
clone size: NA; D gene: NA; J gene: TRBJ1-3; V gene: TRBV28; CDR3 DNA: TGTGCCAGCAGCTCGACAGGCCGGGGCACCATATATTTT; CDR3 protein: CASSSTGRGTIYF
clone size: NA; D gene: NA; J gene: TRBJ2-2; V gene: TRBV3-1/TRBV3-2; CDR3 DNA: TGTGCCAGCAGCCCCAGTGCAGGGGACCCGACAAACACCGGGGAGCTGTTTTTT; CDR3 protein: CASSPSAGDPTNTGELFF
clone size: NA; D gene: NA; J gene: TRBJ1-4; V gene: TRBV7-9; CDR3 DNA: TGTGCCAGCAGCCAGCGGGTTATGGATGAAAAACTGTTTTTT; CDR3 protein: CASSQRVMDEKLFF
clone size: NA; D gene: NA; J gene: TRBJ1-4; V gene: TRBV5-4; CDR3 DNA: TGTGCCAGCAGTCCACGTAAGGGGGAAGGAAATGAAAAACTGTTTTTT; CDR3 protein: CASSPRKGEGNEKLFF
clone size: NA; D gene: NA; J gene: TRBJ1-2; V gene: TRBV12-3/TRBV12-4; CDR3 DNA: TGTGCCAGCAGTCCCCCTCTGTTTGGCTACACCTTC; CDR3 protein: CASSPPLFGYTF
clone size: few; D gene: TRBD1; J gene: TRBJ1-2; V gene: TRBV29-1; CDR3 DNA: TGCAGCGTACGACAGGGGGCGGGTGGTGGCTACACCTTC; CDR3 protein: CSVRQGAGGGYTF
clone size: NA; D gene: NA; J gene: TRBJ2-5; V gene: TRBV2; CDR3 DNA: TGTGCCAGCAGGTCCTCTGCGGGTGGGGAGACCCAGTACTTC; CDR3 protein: CASRSSAGGETQYF